This TCR beta chain was captured by sequencing in a study of T cell clusters in autoimmune cytopenias. Turning to the study itself: The median distinct TRB clonotype count was a few thousand per sample, from a median approximately 53,000 reads. Study-wide points: Primary autoimmune cytopenia patients appeared to lack physiological T cell clusters present in healthy donors.

This clonotype ranks as medium-sized in terms of frequency. Antigen unknown. TRB amplification used around 270 ng of peripheral blood genomic DNA. Multiplex touch-down PCR amplified TRB using TRB-A and TRB-B pools in one tube. TCRdb reprocessed the multiplex PCR reads and keeps a single row for each CDR3 protein, giving no DNA. This repertoire includes 3,900 or so distinct CDR3 sequences. The length of the CDR3 is 14 residues. Germline V gene lookup returns CDR1 LNHDA and CDR2 SQIVND (reference sequence). Sequencing was carried out using peripheral blood. The clonotype was recovered from a human donor with an autoimmune cytopenia or autoimmune hepatitis (not recorded which). The chain has TRBV19 and TRBJ1-2; as DNA is missing, the TRBD1 call by TCRdb cannot be tested. The CDR3: CASSLDRANYGYTF.